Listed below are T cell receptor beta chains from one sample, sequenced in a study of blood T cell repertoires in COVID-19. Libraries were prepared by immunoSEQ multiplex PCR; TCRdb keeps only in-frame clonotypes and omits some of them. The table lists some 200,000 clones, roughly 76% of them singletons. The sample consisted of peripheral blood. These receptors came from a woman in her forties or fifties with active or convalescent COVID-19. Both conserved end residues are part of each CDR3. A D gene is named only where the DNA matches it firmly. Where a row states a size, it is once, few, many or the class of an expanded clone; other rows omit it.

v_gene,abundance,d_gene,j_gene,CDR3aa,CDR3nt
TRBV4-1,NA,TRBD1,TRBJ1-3,CASSQDAGQVELGNTIYF,TGCGCCAGCAGCCAAGACGCGGGACAGGTCGAACTAGGAAACACCATATATTTT
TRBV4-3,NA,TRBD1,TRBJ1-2,CASSQGDRVGYGYTF,TGCGCCAGCAGCCAAGGGGACAGGGTGGGCTATGGCTACACCTTC
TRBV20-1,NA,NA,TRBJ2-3,CSAPQIDTQYF,TGCAGTGCTCCCCAGATTGATACGCAGTATTTT
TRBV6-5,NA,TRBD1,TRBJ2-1,CASSRTGGGEQFF,TGTGCCAGCAGTAGGACAGGGGGGGGTGAGCAGTTCTTC
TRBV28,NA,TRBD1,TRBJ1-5,CASSHRGYQPQHF,TGTGCCAGCAGCCACAGGGGTTATCAGCCCCAGCATTTT
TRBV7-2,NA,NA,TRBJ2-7,CASSLEAVPSYEQYF,TGTGCCAGCAGCTTAGAGGCGGTTCCCTCCTACGAGCAGTACTTC
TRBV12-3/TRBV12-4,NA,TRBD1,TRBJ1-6,CASGQGNSPLHF,TGTGCCAGCGGACAGGGAAATTCACCCCTCCACTTT
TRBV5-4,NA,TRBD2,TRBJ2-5,CASSEVAGAHETQYF,TGTGCTTCGTCGGAGGTAGCGGGGGCTCATGAGACCCAGTACTTC
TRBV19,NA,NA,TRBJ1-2,CASSVGGYGYTF,TGTGCCAGTAGTGTTGGCGGCTATGGCTACACCTTC
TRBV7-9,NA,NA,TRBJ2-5,CASSLRAGGGETQYF,TGTGCCAGCAGCCTCAGGGCCGGGGGAGGAGAGACCCAGTACTTC
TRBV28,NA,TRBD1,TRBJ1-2,CASSLATGSYGYTF,TGTGCCAGCAGTTTAGCGACAGGGTCCTATGGCTACACCTTC
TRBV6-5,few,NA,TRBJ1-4,CASTTGGTNEKLFF,TGTGCCAGCACCACCGGGGGAACTAATGAAAAACTGTTTTTT